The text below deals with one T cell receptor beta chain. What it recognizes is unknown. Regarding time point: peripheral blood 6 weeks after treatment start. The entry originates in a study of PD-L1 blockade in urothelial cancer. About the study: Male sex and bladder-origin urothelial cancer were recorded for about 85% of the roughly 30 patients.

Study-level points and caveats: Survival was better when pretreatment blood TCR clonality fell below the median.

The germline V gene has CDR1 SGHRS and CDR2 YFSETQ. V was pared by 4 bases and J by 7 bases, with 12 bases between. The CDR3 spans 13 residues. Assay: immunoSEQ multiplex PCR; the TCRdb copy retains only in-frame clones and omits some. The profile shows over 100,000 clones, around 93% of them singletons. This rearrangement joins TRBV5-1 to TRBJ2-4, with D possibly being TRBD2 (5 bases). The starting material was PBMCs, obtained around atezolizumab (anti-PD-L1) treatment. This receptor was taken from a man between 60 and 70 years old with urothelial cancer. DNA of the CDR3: TGCGCCAGCAGCGTCGGGGTGGGGAACATTCAGTACTTC. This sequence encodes CASSVGVGNIQYF.